This is a list of T cell receptor beta chains from one sample in a study of blood T cell repertoires in COVID-19. Clones were read by immunoSEQ multiplex PCR, and TCRdb kept only the in-frame ones, dropping some. The sample yields fewer than 250,000 clones, approximately 84% seen once. The specimen sequenced was PBMCs or T cells enriched from blood (not recorded which). These receptor sequences come from a young woman who had recovered from COVID-19. Both conserved end residues are part of each CDR3. D genes are given only for firm matches. Rows give clone size only sometimes, using once, few, many, or a class for an expanded clone.

J gene | D gene | clone size | V gene | CDR3 DNA | CDR3 protein
TRBJ1-5 | . | . | TRBV19 | TGTGCCAGTGAGACGGGGGGACGAGGGCAGCCCCAGCATTTT | CASETGGRGQPQHF
TRBJ2-2 | TRBD1 | . | TRBV25-1 | TGTGCCAGCAGGCGACAGGGGCTAGACACCGGGGAGCTGTTTTTT | CASRRQGLDTGELFF
TRBJ1-1 | . | . | TRBV28 | TGTGCCAGCAGTTCGGGAGGGGCCACGAACACTGAAGCTTTCTTT | CASSSGGATNTEAFF
TRBJ2-3 | . | . | TRBV4-1 | TGCGCCAGCAGCCAAGATCGGGAGCGGAGCAACTGGAGCACAGATACGCAGTATTTT | CASSQDRERSNWSTDTQYF
TRBJ2-7 | . | few | TRBV27 | TGTGCCAGCAGCCCACGAGGCACTGCCTACGAGCAGTACTTC | CASSPRGTAYEQYF
TRBJ2-7 | . | . | TRBV28 | TGTGCCAGCAGTCCGATTACCCCGGGTAGCGCGATCTACGAGCAGTACTTC | CASSPITPGSAIYEQYF
TRBJ1-4 | . | once | TRBV28 | TGTGCCAGCAGTTTATACACAGCCCCCAGGGGTGCAACTAATGAAAAACTGTTTTTT | CASSLYTAPRGATNEKLFF
TRBJ2-5 | TRBD2 | few | TRBV18 | TGTGCCAGCTCACCCCTAGCGGTGGGGGAGACCCAGTACTTC | CASSPLAVGETQYF
TRBJ1-6 | . | . | TRBV15 | TGTGCCACCAGCAGAGCGCAGGGCCTTACCTATAATTCACCCCTCCACTTT | CATSRAQGLTYNSPLHF
TRBJ1-1 | TRBD1 | . | TRBV19 | TGTGCCAGTAGTATAGAGGGGACAGGGAGAGCTTTCTTT | CASSIEGTGRAFF
TRBJ2-1 | . | . | TRBV6-5 | TGTGCCAGCAGTTTGGACGGGGTGGTCAATGAGCAGTTCTTC | CASSLDGVVNEQFF
TRBJ2-3 | . | . | TRBV6-9 | TGTGCCAGCAGTTCCACTCGGTATACGCAGTATTTT | CASSSTRYTQYF
TRBJ1-1 | . | . | TRBV7-2 | TGTGCCAGCAGCACTCCTCCCGGACAGACTACGGGCACTGAAGCTTTCTTT | CASSTPPGQTTGTEAFF
TRBJ2-7 | . | . | TRBV5-6 | TGTGCCAGCAGCTTGGGGCCGGGTAAAATCCCCTACGAGCAGTACTTC | CASSLGPGKIPYEQYF
TRBJ2-7 | TRBD2 | . | TRBV29-1 | TGCAGCGTTGAAGATCCTGCTAGCGGCTCCTACGAGCAGTACTTC | CSVEDPASGSYEQYF
TRBJ2-7 | TRBD2 | . | TRBV6-5 | TGTGCCAGCAGAGGGGGACTAGCGGGAGTAGACGAGCAGTACTTC | CASRGGLAGVDEQYF
TRBJ2-1 | . | . | TRBV29-1 | TGCAGCGAATCCGGGGAGCACTACAATGAGCAGTTCTTC | CSESGEHYNEQFF
TRBJ2-5 | TRBD2 | . | TRBV5-1 | TGCGCTACTAGCGGGGGGACCGCGGAGACCCAGTACTTC | CATSGGTAETQYF
TRBJ2-7 | TRBD1 | . | TRBV6-1 | TGTGCCAGCAGTGAAACAGGGGTCGACGAGCAGTACTTC | CASSETGVDEQYF
TRBJ2-1 | TRBD1 | once | TRBV7-9 | TGTGCCAGCAGCCAGCCCGGGACAGGAAAGGTCTTC | CASSQPGTGKVF
TRBJ2-3 | TRBD1 | . | TRBV9 | TGTGCCAGCAGCGAGGGGGCTATGCCTCAGTATTTT | CASSEGAMPQYF
TRBJ2-1 | TRBD1 | . | TRBV2 | TGTGCCAGCAGCCGGGAGACAGGGGCCCTCGACAATGAGCAGTTCTTC | CASSRETGALDNEQFF
TRBJ1-6 | . | . | TRBV7-6 | TGTGCCAGCAAGACAGAATTTCTGGCTCGTTCACCCCTCCACTTT | CASKTEFLARSPLHF
TRBJ1-2 | TRBD1 | . | TRBV7-9 | TGTGCCAGCAGCCACCACGTGGACAGGGTACGGTATGGCTACACCTTC | CASSHHVDRVRYGYTF
TRBJ2-1 | TRBD2 | . | TRBV7-2 | TGTGCCAGCAGCTCCTCCGGGACTAGCCCCTTTAATGAGCAGTTCTTC | CASSSSGTSPFNEQFF
TRBJ1-6 | . | . | TRBV10-3 | TGTGCCATCAGCGGCGGTCGGGGGATTTCACCCCTCCACTTT | CAISGGRGISPLHF
TRBJ1-1 | . | once | TRBV20-1 | TGCAGTGCTAGTGCGGTCGTGAACACTGAAGCTTTCTTT | CSASAVVNTEAFF
TRBJ2-1 | TRBD2 | . | TRBV6-2/TRBV6-3 | TGTGCCAGCAGTTACTTGGGACTAGCGGACAATGAGCAGTTCTTC | CASSYLGLADNEQFF
TRBJ2-1 | TRBD1 | . | TRBV3-1/TRBV3-2 | TGTGCCAGCAGCCAAGGGACAGGGTCGCGGAATGAGCAGTTCTTC | CASSQGTGSRNEQFF
TRBJ2-4 | TRBD2 | . | TRBV3-1/TRBV3-2 | TGTGCCAGCAGTGGTGGGACTAGCGGGCCTAGGGGCATTCAGTACTTC | CASSGGTSGPRGIQYF
TRBJ1-1 | . | few | TRBV11-2 | TGTGCCAGCAGCTTGGTTGGTGGGGCGGGGTACACTGAAGCTTTCTTT | CASSLVGGAGYTEAFF